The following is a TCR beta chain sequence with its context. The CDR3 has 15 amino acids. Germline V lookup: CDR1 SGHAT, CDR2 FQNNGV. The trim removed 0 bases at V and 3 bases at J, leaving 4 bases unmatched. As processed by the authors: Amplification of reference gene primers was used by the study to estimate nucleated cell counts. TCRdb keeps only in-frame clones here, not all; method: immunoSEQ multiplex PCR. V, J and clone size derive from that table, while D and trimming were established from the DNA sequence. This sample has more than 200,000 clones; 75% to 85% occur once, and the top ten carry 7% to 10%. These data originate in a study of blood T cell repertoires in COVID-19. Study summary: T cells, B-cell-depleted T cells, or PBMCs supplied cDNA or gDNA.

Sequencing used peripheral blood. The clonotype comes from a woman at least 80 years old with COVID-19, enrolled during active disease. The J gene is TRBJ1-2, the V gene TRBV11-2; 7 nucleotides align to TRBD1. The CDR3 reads CASSLEDRLDYGYTF. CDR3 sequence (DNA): TGTGCCAGCAGCTTAGAGGACAGGTTGGACTATGGCTACACCTTC.